This T cell receptor beta chain was recorded in a study of T cells after yellow fever vaccination. The wider study: Libraries from low-cell-number fractions were prepared with the SMART-Seq v4 Ultra Low Input RNA kit.

This clonotype was counted only a few times. This CDR3 contains 15 residues. The V end lost 2 bases, the J end lost 5 bases, and 16 bases lay between the germline ends. UMIs and a universal primer site were added when TCR cDNA was made by 5'RACE template switching. TCRdb recomputed calls from the 5' RACE reads with MiXCR, one row per CDR3 protein. The sample consists of 300,000 to 400,000 distinct CDR3 sequences, 8% to 9.5% of them appearing once. The V gene is TRBV12-3 or TRBV12-4, the J gene TRBJ2-7, with D perhaps TRBD1 (6 bases). This TCR was recovered from a man aged 18 to 30 who received the YFV17D yellow fever vaccine. Material: PBMCs, obtained around 45 days after the first yellow fever vaccination. The CDR3 DNA reads TGTGCCAGCAGTTTAAACTCAGGGGTCGGCGACGAGCAGTACTTC. Its protein is CASSLNSGVGDEQYF.